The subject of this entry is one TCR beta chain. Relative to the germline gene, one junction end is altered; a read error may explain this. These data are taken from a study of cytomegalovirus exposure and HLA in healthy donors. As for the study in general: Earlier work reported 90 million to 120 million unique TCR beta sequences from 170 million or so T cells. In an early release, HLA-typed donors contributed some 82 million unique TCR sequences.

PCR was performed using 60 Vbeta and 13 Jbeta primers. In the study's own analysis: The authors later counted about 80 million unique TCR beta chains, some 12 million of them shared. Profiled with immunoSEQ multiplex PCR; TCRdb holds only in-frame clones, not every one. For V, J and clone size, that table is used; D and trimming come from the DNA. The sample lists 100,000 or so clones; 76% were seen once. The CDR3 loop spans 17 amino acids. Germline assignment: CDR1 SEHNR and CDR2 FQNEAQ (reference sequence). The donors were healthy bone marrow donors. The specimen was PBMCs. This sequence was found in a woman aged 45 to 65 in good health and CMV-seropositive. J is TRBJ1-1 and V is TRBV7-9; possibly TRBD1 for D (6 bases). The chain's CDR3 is CSSSTSQGGRGNTEAFF. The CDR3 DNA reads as TGTTCCAGCAGCACCTCTCAAGGGGGACGAGGGAACACTGAAGCTTTCTTT. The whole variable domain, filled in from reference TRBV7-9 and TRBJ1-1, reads DTGVSQNPRHKITKRGQNVTFRCDPISEHNRLYWYRQTLGQGPEFLTYFQNEAQLEKSRLLSDRFSAERPKGSFSTLEIQRTEQGDSAMYLCSSSTSQGGRGNTEAFFGQGTRLTVV.